Presented here are 27 T cell receptor beta chains from one specimen sequenced in a study of blood T cell repertoires in COVID-19. Sequencing was performed with immunoSEQ multiplex PCR; in TCRdb, only in-frame clones are kept and a portion is missing. The table records around 81,000 clones, 86% of them present only once. The sequenced material came from peripheral blood. Receptors were obtained from an older woman with acute or convalescent COVID-19.

The CDR3 sequence: CASSFADRMEAFF. In nucleotides, the CDR3 is TGTGCCAGCAGTTTCGCCGACAGGATGGAAGCTTTCTTT. V and J are TRBV28 and TRBJ1-1; D possibly corresponds to TRBD1 (6 bases). The CDR3 contains 13 residues. Germline values: CDR1 MDHEN, CDR2 SYDVKM. V shed 3 bases and J shed 8 bases, with 13 bases lying between them.

This sequence joins TRBV10-3 and TRBJ2-1; 7 nucleotides align to TRBD1. The J segment lost 9 bases and the V segment lost 3 bases, leaving 8 bases of the junction unmatched. In germline, CDR1 is ENHRY, CDR2 SYGVKD. There are 14 residues in the CDR3. Written as DNA, the CDR3 is TGTGCCATCAGTGAACAGGGGCCGCAGGGTGAGCAGTTCTTC. Residues: CAISEQGPQGEQFF.

The rearrangement joins TRBV7-2 to TRBJ2-2, with D unresolved. Trimming stripped 1 base from V and 2 bases from J, with 11 bases between. The CDR3 extends over 16 amino acids. Germline V CDR1 and CDR2: SGHTA, FQGNSA. CDR3 DNA sequence: TGTGCCAGCAGCTTAGGCTACAGAACTAACACCGGGGAGCTGTTTTTT. Translating gives CASSLGYRTNTGELFF.

The chain joins TRBV9 to TRBJ2-2; D might be TRBD1 (5 bases). V was clipped by 0 bases and J by 5 bases, with 14 bases between them. The CDR3 length is 16 residues. Looked up from germline, CDR1 is SGDLS and CDR2 is YYNGEE. The CDR3 protein is CASSVEQGGSTGELFF. Written as DNA, the CDR3 is TGTGCCAGCAGCGTAGAGCAGGGTGGTAGTACCGGGGAGCTGTTTTTT.

This clone is medium-sized by share. The rearrangement joins TRBV6-5 to TRBJ2-1, with D unresolved. V was pared by 6 bases and J by 2 bases, with 14 bases between. This CDR3 region has 15 residues. Germline values: CDR1 MNHEY, CDR2 SVGAGI. This chain's CDR3 is CASRLAATTYNEQFF. DNA of the CDR3: TGTGCCAGCAGACTCGCCGCGACAACCTACAATGAGCAGTTCTTC.

V is TRBV9 and J is TRBJ1-2; no clear D gene. The germline V and J ends were trimmed by 4 bases and 7 bases, with 11 bases remaining between them. This CDR3 is 12 amino acids long. Germline CDR1 SGDLS, CDR2 YYNGEE. The CDR3 bases are TGTGCCAGCAGCAGCGTAGTTTCTGGCTACACCTTC. Translating it yields CASSSVVSGYTF.

The V gene is TRBV6-2 or TRBV6-3, the J gene TRBJ1-5; perhaps TRBD1 as D (6 bases). The CDR3 sequence is 16 residues long. CDR1 MNHEY and CDR2 SVGEGT come from the germline V gene. Trimming removed 5 bases at V and 5 bases at J, with 19 bases between. CDR3 protein: CASSPQTGFRYQPQHF. The CDR3 bases are TGTGCCAGCAGTCCGCAAACAGGGTTTAGGTATCAGCCCCAGCATTTT.

The V call is TRBV12-3 or TRBV12-4, the J call TRBJ1-1; D perhaps matches TRBD1 (5 bases). V was shortened by 4 bases and J by 10 bases, with 16 bases between the two germline ends. This CDR3 comprises 13 residues. The CDR3 spells CASSSDARGLAFF. The CDR3 DNA reads TGTGCCAGCAGTTCGGATGCAAGGGGTTTAGCTTTCTTT.

The chain couples TRBV6-5 to TRBJ2-7; 7 bases align to TRBD1. There are 15 residues in the CDR3. Trimming cost V 4 bases and J 4 bases; bases outside gene matches: 10. The germline CDR1 and CDR2 sequences are MNHEY and SVGAGI. The CDR3 DNA is TGTGCCAGCAGTTGGGATGGGGGACAGACTTACGAGCAGTACTTC. Its protein product is CASSWDGGQTYEQYF.

The J gene is TRBJ1-5, the V gene TRBV7-2; D unresolved. The CDR3 sequence is 14 residues long. Germline values: CDR1 SGHTA, CDR2 FQGNSA. Trimming pared 1 base from V and 2 bases from J, leaving 6 bases between. The CDR3 DNA reads as TGTGCCAGCAGCTTAGAGAGGGGCAATCAGCCCCAGCATTTT. Translated: CASSLERGNQPQHF. The entire variable domain, with the rest obtained from reference TRBV7-2 and TRBJ1-5, is as follows: GAGVSQSPSNKVTEKGKDVELRCDPISGHTALYWYRQSLGQGLEFLIYFQGNSAPDKSGLPSDRFSAERTGGSVSTLTIQRTQQEDSAVYLCASSLERGNQPQHFGDGTRLSIL.

The chain has TRBV27 and TRBJ1-6, with 7 bases aligning to TRBD1. The ends lost 6 bases at V and 7 bases at J; junction bases unmatched: 6. Germline CDR1 reads MNHEY; CDR2 reads SMNVEV (reference sequence). This CDR3 is built from 14 residues. The DNA for the CDR3 is TGTGCCAGCAGGACCGGGACAGACAATTCACCCCTCCACTTT. Its translation: CASRTGTDNSPLHF.

V is TRBV10-1 and J is TRBJ2-4, with 9 bases aligning to TRBD2. CDR1 is WNHNN, CDR2 SYGVQD, per germline (reference sequence). With V trimmed by 8 bases and J by 2 bases, 10 bases remained unmatched. The CDR3 sequence is 16 residues long. The CDR3 sequence: CASLPREGGSKNIQYF. The CDR3 DNA is TGCGCCAGCTTACCGCGGGAGGGGGGGTCCAAAAACATTCAGTACTTC.

This rearrangement joins TRBV28 to TRBJ2-1; D is uncertain. Germline lookup yields CDR1 MDHEN and CDR2 SYDVKM. The CDR3 runs to 12 residues. Trimming removed 10 bases at V and 7 bases at J, with 14 bases between. CDR3 region: CATTALGNEQFF. CDR3 bases: TGTGCCACCACCGCCCTAGGAAATGAGCAGTTCTTC.

The chain couples TRBV7-9 to TRBJ2-7; TRBD2 might be the D (5 bases). V was trimmed by 7 bases and J by 2 bases, leaving 15 bases between them. There are 14 residues in the CDR3. Looked up from germline, CDR1 is SEHNR and CDR2 is FQNEAQ (reference sequence). CDR3 coding DNA: TGTGCCAGCATTGATGAGGGCAGCGCCTACGAGCAGTACTTC. Translating it yields CASIDEGSAYEQYF.

This clone was counted only a few times. The chain employs TRBV6-2 or TRBV6-3 and TRBJ2-1; 13 bases agree with TRBD2. CDR1 is MNHEY and CDR2 is SVGEGT in the germline V gene. The junction had 9 bases not matched to a gene; V was cut back by 5 bases and J by 2 bases. The CDR3 contains 18 residues. In DNA form, the CDR3 reads TGTGCCAGCAGTCCGGCGGGACTAGCGGGATCCACCTACAATGAGCAGTTCTTC. It is translated as CASSPAGLAGSTYNEQFF.

The chain employs TRBV6-5 and TRBJ2-7, with D tentatively TRBD1 (6 bases). Germline V CDR1 and CDR2: MNHEY, SVGAGI. Trimming removed 8 bases at V and 5 bases at J, with 16 bases between. The CDR3 covers 13 residues. CDR3 region: CASSRGGSDEQYF. DNA for the CDR3: TGTGCCAGCTCTAGAGGGGGAAGCGACGAGCAGTACTTC.

J is TRBJ1-1 and V is TRBV7-9; weak D call: TRBD1 (6 bases). The CDR3 has 13 residues. CDR1 SEHNR and CDR2 FQNEAQ come from the germline V gene (reference sequence). V lost 7 bases to trimming and J lost 2 bases, with 11 bases between them. CDR3 in DNA: TGTGCCAGCATTCCGACAGGAAACACTGAAGCTTTCTTT. Translated: CASIPTGNTEAFF.

CDR3: CATSRIRGTNEKLFF. As DNA, the CDR3 is TGTGCCACCAGCAGAATTCGGGGGACTAATGAAAAACTGTTTTTT. The chain couples TRBV15 to TRBJ1-4, with TRBD1 as a possible D gene (5 bases). CDR3 length: 15 residues. Trimming cost V 2 bases and J 2 bases, with 9 bases left between them. Germline CDR1 is LNHNV and CDR2 is YYDKDF (reference sequence).

Regarding this clone: Other DNA sequences within the sample encode an identical CDR3. The rearrangement links TRBV18 to TRBJ2-7; 10 positions agree with TRBD1. The V and J ends lost 3 bases and 2 bases, in that order; junction bases with no gene match: 4. This CDR3 comprises 15 residues. Germline CDR1 reads KGHSH; CDR2 reads LQKENI. The CDR3 sequence: CASSPGTGATYEQYF. CDR3 bases: TGTGCCAGCTCACCCGGGACAGGGGCTACCTACGAGCAGTACTTC.

The chain carries TRBV24-1 and TRBJ2-5; TRBD2 agrees at 12 bases. CDR3 length: 15 residues. V shed 3 bases and J 4 bases; nucleotides not matched to a gene: 2. CDR1 KGHDR and CDR2 SFDVKD come from the germline V gene. This CDR3 is CATSDGLAGRETQYF. The CDR3 coding sequence is TGTGCCACCAGTGATGGACTAGCGGGGCGAGAGACCCAGTACTTC.

The V and J genes are TRBV13 and TRBJ1-4, with TRBD1 identical over 8 bases. CDR3 length: 15 residues. CDR1 and CDR2 (germline): PRHDT, FYEKMQ (reference sequence). Germline trimming cut 4 bases from V and 3 bases from J; bases unmatched to any gene: 4. The CDR3 DNA is TGTGCCAGCAGCTCCGGACAGGGCCCTAATGAAAAACTGTTTTTT. As protein: CASSSGQGPNEKLFF.

A note on this clone: This same CDR3 is encoded by further DNA sequences in the sample. The chain combines TRBV20-1 with TRBJ1-5; D gene uncertain. Germline loops: CDR1 DFQATT, CDR2 SNEGSKA (reference sequence). The CDR3 consists of 13 residues. V dropped 3 bases and J dropped 6 bases, with 12 bases sitting between them. The CDR3 region has the DNA TGCAGTGCTAGTAGCGGGGTCGGTCAGCCCCAGCATTTT. It translates to CSASSGVGQPQHF.

In this sample, this clone turned up once. The chain employs TRBV4-2 and TRBJ2-1; D perhaps matches TRBD2 (6 bases). Trimming pared 2 bases from V and 4 bases from J, leaving 15 bases between. This CDR3 region has 16 residues. Germline lookup yields CDR1 LGHNA and CDR2 YNFKEQ. CDR3 coding DNA: TGTGCCAGCAGCCAACATGGAGGGACCCCGTACAATGAGCAGTTCTTC. Translated, it gives CASSQHGGTPYNEQFF.

The genes are TRBV7-8 and TRBJ2-3; D perhaps matches TRBD2 (6 bases). The CDR3 consists of 17 residues. The ends were cut back, 5 bases at V and 0 bases at J, with 18 bases in the middle. The germline V gene encodes CDR1 SGHVS and CDR2 FQNEAQ. The CDR3 loop reads CASSQSGGVRSTDTQYF. The CDR3 DNA reads TGTGCCAGCAGCCAAAGTGGAGGGGTCCGAAGCACAGATACGCAGTATTTT.

The chain couples TRBV6-5 to TRBJ2-3, with 7 bases lining up with TRBD1. Germline CDR1 is MNHEY and CDR2 is SVGAGI. Trimming cost V 2 bases and J 2 bases; bases outside gene matches: 7. The CDR3 consists of 16 residues. Here the CDR3 DNA reads TGTGCCAGCAGTTACCGAAACAGGGGAGCCACAGATACGCAGTATTTT. Protein product: CASSYRNRGATDTQYF.

This clone appeared a single time. The CDR3 nucleotides read TGTGCCAGCAGCCTTACCGCGTCAGGGAATGATTGGGGAGAGACCCAGTACTTC. It specifies CASSLTASGNDWGETQYF. The chain links TRBV13 to TRBJ2-5; possible D gene TRBD1, 5 bases. The germline V gene encodes CDR1 PRHDT and CDR2 FYEKMQ (reference sequence). Trimming cost V 5 bases and J 4 bases, with 26 bases left between them. The CDR3 extends over 18 amino acids.

This chain uses TRBV7-2 with TRBJ1-2; D is uncertain. The CDR3 length is 14 residues. With 1 base removed from V and 2 bases from J, the gap between germline ends came to 8 bases. Germline CDR1 and CDR2: SGHTA and FQGNSA. In nucleotides, the CDR3 is TGTGCCAGCAGCTTAGTAGTCAGGAACTATGGCTACACCTTC. Its translation: CASSLVVRNYGYTF.